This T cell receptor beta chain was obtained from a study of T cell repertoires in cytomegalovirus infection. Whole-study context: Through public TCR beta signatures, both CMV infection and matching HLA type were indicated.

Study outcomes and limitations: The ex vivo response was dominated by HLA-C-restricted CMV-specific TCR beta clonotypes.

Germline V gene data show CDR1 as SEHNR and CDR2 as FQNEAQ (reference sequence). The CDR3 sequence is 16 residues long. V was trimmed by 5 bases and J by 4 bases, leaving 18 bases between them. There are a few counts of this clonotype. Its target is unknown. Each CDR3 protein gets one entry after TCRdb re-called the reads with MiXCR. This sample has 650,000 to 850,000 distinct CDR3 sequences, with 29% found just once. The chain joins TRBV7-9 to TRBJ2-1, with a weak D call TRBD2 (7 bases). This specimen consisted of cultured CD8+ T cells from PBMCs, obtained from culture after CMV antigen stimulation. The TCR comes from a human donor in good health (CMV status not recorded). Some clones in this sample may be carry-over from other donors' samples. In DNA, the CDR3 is TGTGCCAGCAGCCACCCACGGGGGGCTGAATACAATGAGCAGTTCTTC. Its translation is CASSHPRGAEYNEQFF.